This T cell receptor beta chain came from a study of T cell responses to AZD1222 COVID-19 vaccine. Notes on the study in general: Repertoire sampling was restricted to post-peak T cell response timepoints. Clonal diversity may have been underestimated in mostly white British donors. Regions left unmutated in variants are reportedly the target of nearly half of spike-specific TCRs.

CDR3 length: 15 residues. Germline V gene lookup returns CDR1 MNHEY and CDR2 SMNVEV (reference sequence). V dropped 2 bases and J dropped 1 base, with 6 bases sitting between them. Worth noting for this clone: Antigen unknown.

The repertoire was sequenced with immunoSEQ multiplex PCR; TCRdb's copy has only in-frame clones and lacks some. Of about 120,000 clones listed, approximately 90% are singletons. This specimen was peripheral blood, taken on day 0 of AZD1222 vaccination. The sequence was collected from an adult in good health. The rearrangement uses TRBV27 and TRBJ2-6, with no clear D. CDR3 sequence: CASSLMASGANVLTF. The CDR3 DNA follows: TGTGCCAGCAGTTTAATGGCGTCTGGGGCCAACGTCCTGACTTTC.